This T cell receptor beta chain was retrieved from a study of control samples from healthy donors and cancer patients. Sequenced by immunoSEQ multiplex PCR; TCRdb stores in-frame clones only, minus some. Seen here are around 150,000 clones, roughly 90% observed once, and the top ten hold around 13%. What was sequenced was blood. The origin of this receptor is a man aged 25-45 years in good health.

The CDR3 bases are TGCGCCAGCAGCCGCGGGACTGGAAACCTCAATGAGCAGTTCTTC. This sequence encodes CASSRGTGNLNEQFF. The V and J genes are TRBV4-3 and TRBJ2-1; perhaps TRBD2 as D (6 bases). Per germline, CDR1 LGHNA and CDR2 YSLEER. This CDR3 has 15 residues. With 4 bases removed from V and 6 bases from J, the gap between germline ends came to 16 bases.